This T cell receptor beta chain was recorded in a study of spatial heterogeneity in lung cancer. On the study more broadly: Alpha-chain sequences were consistently detected less often than beta-chain sequences.

This clonotype has only a few counts. Its antigen is unknown. Study-wide points: Relative to follow-up, resection was when ubiquitous expanded tumor TCRs appeared more in blood.

In TCRdb, the 5' RACE reads were re-called with MiXCR into one record per CDR3 protein. The table records about 16,000 distinct CDR3 sequences, 7.5% to 10% of them present only once. CDR3 length: 17 residues. J lost 2 bases, V lost 2 bases, and 8 bases had no gene match. In germline, CDR1 is SGHTA, CDR2 FQGNSA. Described time point: sample taken at primary tumor resection. Unsorted whole RNA of tumor, nontumor lung or frozen PBMC was sequenced. Untreated early-stage non-small cell lung cancer patients, 65 to 90 in total, were the donors. This TCR derives from a female donor with early-stage non-small cell lung cancer. The genes are TRBV7-2 and TRBJ1-5; 8 nucleotides align to TRBD1. The sample was PBMCs, taken at surgery. CDR3 coding DNA: TGTGCCAGCAGCTTATCGACAGGGGATTTGGGCAATCAGCCCCAGCATTTT. It encodes CASSLSTGDLGNQPQHF.